These 26 T cell receptor beta chains share one sample of origin, sequenced in a study of breast tumors, draining lymph nodes, adjacent tissues. TCRdb re-derived calls from the multiplex PCR reads in MiXCR, one entry per CDR3 protein. The sample shows approximately 89,000 distinct CDR3 sequences, approximately 30% of them seen only once. Breast cancer patients provided tissue from their axillary draining lymph nodes. Sequencing was carried out using axillary lymph node tissue. The receptors were sampled from a female donor with breast cancer. Some clones in this sample may be carry-over from other donors' samples.

This clonotype occurred many times. The genes are TRBV6-5 and TRBJ2-6; D call uncertain. V was shortened by 2 bases and J by 2 bases, with 4 bases between the two germline ends. CDR3 length: 14 amino acids. Germline lookup yields CDR1 MNHEY and CDR2 SVGAGI. The CDR3 sequence is CASSYIAGANVLTF. The DNA for the CDR3 is TGTGCCAGCAGTTACATTGCTGGGGCCAACGTCCTGACTTTC.

This clonotype has at least ten counts. The V call is TRBV29-1, the J call TRBJ1-5, with 8 bases matching TRBD1. This CDR3 comprises 13 residues. Germline assignment: CDR1 SQVTM and CDR2 ANQGSEA. Trimming removed 7 bases from V and 4 bases from J; junction bases left unmatched: 6. The CDR3 nucleotides read TGCAGCGCCTCGGACAGGGATAATCAGCCCCAGCATTTT. Encoded protein: CSASDRDNQPQHF.

This clonotype was recorded many times. The chain carries TRBV5-6 and TRBJ2-2; D not certain. CDR3 length equals 15 residues. The ends were cut back, 2 bases at V and 4 bases at J, with 12 bases in the middle. Per the germline V gene, CDR1 is SGHDT and CDR2 is YYEEEE. CDR3 DNA: TGTGCCAGCAGCTTTAGGGTAGGAGTCACCGGGGAGCTGTTTTTT. It is translated as CASSFRVGVTGELFF. Looking up the rest from reference TRBV5-6 and TRBJ2-2 gives the full variable domain: DAGVTQSPTHLIKTRGQQVTLRCSPKSGHDTVSWYQQALGQGPQFIFQYYEEEERQRGNFPDRFSGHQFPNYSSELNVNALLLGDSALYLCASSFRVGVTGELFFGEGSRLTVL.

Concerning this clonotype: Possible read error: a much larger clone is one base away. The V gene is TRBV5-1, the J gene TRBJ2-5; tentative D call: TRBD2 (6 bases). This CDR3 is built from 14 residues. Germline values: CDR1 SGHRS, CDR2 YFSETQ. The CDR3 nucleotides are TGCGCCAGCAGCGCCGGGAGCAACCAAGACACCCAGTACTTC. This translates into CASSAGSNQDTQYF.

Worth noting for this clonotype: The CDR3 ends on some other residue instead of the conserved phenylalanine or tryptophan, so this is likely a read error. V and J are TRBV5-1 and TRBJ2-7; possible D gene TRBD2, 5 bases. CDR3 size: 15 residues. V lost 0 bases to trimming and J lost 6 bases, with 16 bases between them. CDR1 is SGHRS and CDR2 is YFSETQ in the germline V gene. The CDR3 loop is CASSLATSGSGEQYL. The CDR3 DNA is TGCGCCAGCAGCTTGGCTACTAGTGGGAGTGGCGAGCAGTACCTC.

Many counts were recorded for this clonotype. The rearrangement uses TRBV12-3 or TRBV12-4 and TRBJ1-5, with D unclear. This CDR3 has 12 amino acids. V was pared by 5 bases and J by 4 bases, with 6 bases between. The CDR3 protein is CASSGNNQPQHF. CDR3 nucleotide sequence: TGTGCCAGCAGTGGCAATAATCAGCCCCAGCATTTT.

This clonotype has a handful of counts. This may be a read error: a much more frequent sequence differs by one nucleotide. CDR3 region: CASSLVGGVAGLDPQYF. CDR3 sequence (DNA): TGTGCCAGCAGCTTGGTGGGGGGGGTAGCGGGTTTAGATCCGCAGTATTTT. The rearrangement joins TRBV7-2 to TRBJ2-3; 7 nucleotides agree with TRBD2. The CDR3 extends over 17 amino acids. The germline gives CDR1 SGHTA, CDR2 FQGNSA.

The genes are TRBV7-3 and TRBJ2-7; no clear D gene. CDR3 length: 15 residues. Trimming removed 5 bases at V and 5 bases at J, with 19 bases between. Per the germline V gene, CDR1 is SGHTA and CDR2 is FQGTGA. CDR3 sequence reads: CASSPASSYNHEQYF. The CDR3 nucleotides are TGTGCCAGCAGCCCCGCCAGCTCCTACAACCACGAGCAGTACTTC.

This clonotype was seen at least ten times. J is TRBJ2-1 and V is TRBV7-8, with D unresolved. Deletions cut 3 bases from V and 0 bases from J, with 0 bases between. Per germline, CDR1 SGHVS and CDR2 FQNEAQ. The CDR3 length is 12 residues. This CDR3 is CASSFSYNEQFF. CDR3 nucleotides: TGTGCCAGCAGCTTCTCCTACAATGAGCAGTTCTTC. The whole variable domain, remainder taken from reference TRBV7-8 and TRBJ2-1, is GAGVSQSPRYKVAKRGQDVALRCDPISGHVSLFWYQQALGQGPEFLTYFQNEAQLDKSGLPSDRFFAERPEGSVSTLKIQRTQQEDSAVYLCASSFSYNEQFFGPGTRLTVL.

This clonotype was found many times. The chain uses TRBV3-1 and TRBJ2-7; TRBD2 aligns across 8 bases. Germline trimming cut 0 bases from V and 4 bases from J; bases unmatched to any gene: 5. Germline V gene lookup returns CDR1 LGHDT and CDR2 YNNKEL (reference sequence). The length of the CDR3 is 15 residues. CDR3 sequence (DNA): TGTGCCAGCAGCCAAGATCCGGGAGGGCCTTACGAGCAGTACTTC. Translated: CASSQDPGGPYEQYF.

With regard to this clonotype: Compared with germline, one end of the junction differs, possibly owing to a read error. The CDR3 spells CASSLRVRQLNGKLFF. The CDR3 nucleotides are TGTGCCAGCAGCTTACGAGTCAGACAACTAAATGGAAAACTGTTTTTT. This chain connects TRBV13 to TRBJ1-4; D is unresolved. Per germline, CDR1 PRHDT and CDR2 FYEKMQ (reference sequence). The CDR3 is 16 residues long.

This clonotype showed up many times. The chain joins TRBV20-1 to TRBJ2-1, with 7 bases identical to TRBD2. Germline lookup yields CDR1 DFQATT and CDR2 SNEGSKA (reference sequence). This CDR3 is 15 amino acids long. V was pared by 0 bases and J by 8 bases, with 10 bases of the junction left unmatched. The CDR3 loop reads CSARDLGGGRDEQFF. CDR3 DNA sequence: TGCAGTGCTAGAGATCTCGGGGGTGGGAGGGATGAGCAGTTCTTC.

This clonotype was detected many times. The V call is TRBV4-1, the J call TRBJ1-5, with D unclear. CDR1 and CDR2 (germline): MGHRA, YSYEKL. V lost 0 bases to trimming and J lost 7 bases, with 7 bases between them. The CDR3 is made up of 13 amino acids. CDR3 DNA sequence: TGCGCCAGCAGCCAAGAGAGTAGGCAGCCCCAGCATTTT. It encodes CASSQESRQPQHF.

Remarks on this clonotype: This clone may be a read error of a much larger clone one base away. The rearrangement uses TRBV5-1 and TRBJ2-3; 12 bases align to TRBD2. CDR1 SGHRS and CDR2 YFSETQ come from the germline V gene. This CDR3 has 16 residues. The DNA for the CDR3 is TGCGCCAGCGGCTTCACTAGCGGGAGGAGAACAGATACGCAGTATTTT. This codes for CASGFTSGRRTDTQYF.

V usage is TRBV7-8 and J usage is TRBJ2-3; 7 bases are shared with TRBD2. The CDR3 runs 17 residues. Germline values: CDR1 SGHVS, CDR2 FQNEAQ. V shed 5 bases, J shed 0 bases, and the junction held 11 bases outside the gene matches. Here the CDR3 DNA reads TGTGCCAGCAGCCCTTTTGGGGGGGGAGGTAGCACAGATACGCAGTATTTT. Encoded protein: CASSPFGGGGSTDTQYF.

This clonotype was observed many times. This chain connects TRBV18 to TRBJ2-7, with 7 bases matching TRBD1. With V trimmed by 3 bases and J by 2 bases, 4 bases remained unmatched. Germline lookup yields CDR1 KGHSH and CDR2 LQKENI. This CDR3 is 14 amino acids long. CDR3 bases: TGTGCCAGCTCACCGTCGACAGGGACCTACGAGCAGTACTTC. Encoded protein: CASSPSTGTYEQYF.

This clonotype came up many times. This sequence joins TRBV29-1 and TRBJ2-7; D unresolved. V shed 4 bases and J shed 0 bases, with 16 bases lying between them. This CDR3 is built from 15 residues. Germline values: CDR1 SQVTM, CDR2 ANQGSEA. As DNA, the CDR3 is TGCAGCGTTGCAGCAGGTCAGACTTTCTCCTACGAGCAGTACTTC. As protein: CSVAAGQTFSYEQYF.

Turning to this clonotype: One junction end does not reproduce the germline sequence, and a read error may be involved. The rearrangement uses TRBV29-1 and TRBJ2-7, with 9 nucleotides matching TRBD1. The V gene's germline CDR1 is SQVTM and CDR2 ANQGSEA. CDR3 length: 16 amino acids. CDR3 loop: CGVEDTGQGGSYEQYF. The DNA for the CDR3 is TGCGGCGTCGAAGATACGGGACAGGGAGGGTCCTACGAGCAGTACTTC.

This clonotype occurred many times. The CDR3 bases are TGTGCCAGCAGCCTTCGACGACTTGGGGACAGGATTAATAACTATGGCTACACCTTC. It specifies CASSLRRLGDRINNYGYTF. The chain links TRBV7-2 to TRBJ1-2, with 8 bases that match TRBD1. V shed 5 bases, J shed 1 base, and the junction held 18 bases outside the gene matches. Per germline, CDR1 SGHTA and CDR2 FQGNSA. The CDR3 consists of 19 residues.

The sample holds many counts of this clonotype. The V and J genes are TRBV27 and TRBJ2-2, with D perhaps given as TRBD1 or TRBD2 (6 bases each). CDR3 length: 16 amino acids. The V gene lost 0 bases and the J gene lost 3 bases, with 11 bases spanning the gap. Germline CDR1 MNHEY, CDR2 SMNVEV (reference sequence). The CDR3, as DNA: TGTGCCAGCAGTTTATCCGGGGGCCCCTACACCGGGGAGCTGTTTTTT. It codes for CASSLSGGPYTGELFF.

The sample holds one count of this clonotype. The genes are TRBV7-3 and TRBJ2-7; TRBD2 matches 8 bases. CDR1 and CDR2 from the germline V gene are SGHTA and FQGTGA. After removal of 5 bases from V and 6 bases from J, the junction contained 12 bases not matched to a gene. This CDR3 is 15 amino acids long. The CDR3, as DNA: TGTGCCAGCAGCCCCGGACTAGCAATTCTTTCCGAGCAGTACTTC. It encodes CASSPGLAILSEQYF. Filled out from reference TRBV7-3 and TRBJ2-7, the complete variable domain reads GAGVSQTPSNKVTEKGKYVELRCDPISGHTALYWYRQSLGQGPEFLIYFQGTGAADDSGLPNDRFFAVRPEGSVSTLKIQRTERGDSAVYLCASSPGLAILSEQYFGPGTRLTVT.

This clonotype was detected many times. V and J are TRBV7-8 and TRBJ1-1, with a tentative D call TRBD1 (5 bases). Trimming pared 8 bases from V and 4 bases from J, leaving 17 bases between. The germline V gene encodes CDR1 SGHVS and CDR2 FQNEAQ. The CDR3 is 14 amino acids. CDR3 protein: CASGKTALGTEAFF. CDR3 in DNA: TGTGCCAGCGGAAAGACAGCCCTGGGCACTGAAGCTTTCTTT.

This clonotype was detected ten times or more. At one boundary the junction diverges from the germline segment, which might be a read error. V is TRBV2 and J is TRBJ2-7; 7 nucleotides line up with TRBD1. The CDR3 is made up of 16 amino acids. Looked up from germline, CDR1 is SNHLY and CDR2 is FYNNEI. This chain's CDR3 is CASSDTGTDLSYGQYF. DNA for the CDR3: TGTGCCAGCAGTGATACCGGGACAGATTTATCCTACGGGCAGTACTTC.

As for this clonotype: This sequence may be a read error, since a much larger clone differs from it by one base. Given the absence of the conserved phenylalanine or tryptophan at the CDR3 end, a read error is likely. The chain has TRBV11-2 and TRBJ2-1; D is uncertain. Germline CDR1 is SGHAT and CDR2 is FQNNGV. With 0 bases removed from V and 4 bases from J, the gap between germline ends came to 13 bases. The CDR3 covers 16 residues. The CDR3 nucleotides read TGTGCCAGCAGCTTAGAAGTGGTTTTTGCTTACAATGAGCAGTTCCTC. Translated: CASSLEVVFAYNEQFL.

The genes are TRBV7-2 and TRBJ1-2; the D gene is possibly TRBD1 (5 bases). This CDR3 comprises 12 residues. V was shortened by 0 bases and J by 8 bases, with 7 bases between the two germline ends. The germline gives CDR1 SGHTA, CDR2 FQGNSA. CDR3 bases: TGTGCCAGCAGCTTAGCGACAGAGGGCTACACCTTC. Translating it yields CASSLATEGYTF.

Many counts were recorded for this clonotype. The J gene is TRBJ2-7, the V gene TRBV13; the D gene is possibly TRBD2 (7 bases). The V end lost 2 bases, the J end lost 3 bases, and 20 bases lay between the germline ends. The V gene's germline CDR1 is PRHDT and CDR2 FYEKMQ (reference sequence). This CDR3 has 17 residues. CDR3 protein: CASSLRYRGAGVYEQYF. As DNA, the CDR3 is TGTGCCAGCAGCTTAAGGTATCGGGGGGCAGGGGTCTACGAGCAGTACTTC. Full variable domain (remainder filled in from reference TRBV13 and TRBJ2-7): AAGVIQSPRHLIKEKRETATLKCYPIPRHDTVYWYQQGPGQDPQFLISFYEKMQSDKGSIPDRFSAQQFSDYHSELNMSSLELGDSALYFCASSLRYRGAGVYEQYFGPGTRLTVT.